This T cell receptor (beta chain) was sequenced for a study of tumor-infiltrating lymphocytes in primary liver carcinoma. Constant-region priming of around 490 ng total RNA yielded TCR beta cDNA. For TCR beta, libraries were produced by three nested multiplex PCR rounds using slightly modified ARM-PCR. For roughly 11 cycles apiece, the opening two PCR rounds ran with TRBV1-TRBV30 forward primers and a C-beta reverse primer. TCRdb processed the multiplex PCR reads anew with MiXCR; each CDR3 protein has one entry. The sample holds fewer than 400,000 distinct CDR3 sequences; approximately 60% are singletons and the top ten take approximately 9.4%. Notes on the study in general: Tumor region pairs shared more overlap than did tumor-adjacent and tumor-blood pairs.

Trimming cost V 5 bases and J 2 bases; bases outside gene matches: 6. This CDR3 has 14 residues. CDR1 is SGHDT and CDR2 is YYEEEE in the germline V gene. The blood RNA (from unsorted whole blood) was obtained, and germline DNA was also extracted. As to this clonotype: Its matching antigen is unknown. A much larger clone sits a single nucleotide away, making a read error possible.

V is TRBV5-6 and J is TRBJ1-1; TRBD1 matches 7 bases. The specimen was peripheral blood. This clonotype originated in a man in his forties with primary liver carcinoma and hepatitis B virus infection. CDR3 in DNA: TGTGCCAGCAGTCCGACAGGGATCAACACTGAAGCTTTCTTT. It is translated as CASSPTGINTEAFF.